Detailed here is one T cell receptor beta chain. Its antigen target is currently unknown. Nothing much larger sits one base from this clone, and base qualities are not available. These data originate in a study of blood T cell repertoires in COVID-19 (dated by TCRdb to about 2020). With regard to the full study: Samples covering the acute and convalescent phases of COVID-19 were provided by collaborators in the United States, Italy and Spain. The prospective study material was composed of cDNA or gDNA derived from T cells, B-cell-depleted T cells, or PBMCs. Deeply sampled blood TCRbeta repertoires from subjects exposed to, actively infected with, or recovered from COVID-19 were included in the dataset. Where HLA class I and class II types were available, the types were taken from metadata supplied by the sample provider, not from assay-based typing. The sample metadata nearly always contained a de-identified subject ID, COVID-19 status, age in years and sex. Samples were obtained from the ongoing ImmuneRACE study (first 160 participants) and from some 1,300 subjects provided by 6 global collaborators. The repertoires were made available in a free public database intended to serve as a resource for research on the immune response to SARS-CoV-2. Broad study findings and their caveats: The quantity of clinical and demographic metadata differed by source and by participant and was supplied without curation.

Enrolling through a virtual design, the prospective study's participants ranged in age from roughly 18 to 89 years and lived across 20 to 25 United States geographic areas. To assign participants to cohorts, the prospective study relied on clinical history that participants themselves reported in a screening survey and a study questionnaire. Recovered participants in ImmuneRACE Cohort 3 were defined by two consecutive negative NP/OP PCR tests, clearance by a healthcare professional, or resolution of symptoms. In the prospective study, whole blood, serum and a nasopharyngeal or oropharyngeal swab were collected from each participant by mobile phlebotomists. Prospective study participants could optionally give additional blood draws and questionnaires over an approximately 2-month period. Before DNA extraction, blood samples from the prospective study were shipped at room temperature or frozen. TCRbeta CDR3 regions were amplified from genomic DNA using the immunoSEQ Assay, a bias-controlled multiplex PCR. In the authors' own workflow: The number of nucleated cells in each sample was estimated by amplification of reference gene primers within the assay. Sequence reads were collapsed and filtered to measure the absolute abundance of every unique TCRbeta CDR3 rearrangement. Productive Simpson clonality was computed per sample as the square root of Simpson's diversity index over productive rearrangements. TCRdb holds this immuneACCESS table with in-frame rearrangements only. Some clones are missing; in checked studies, unresolved V genes explain under half, and the rest has no known cause. D and trimming come from the DNA, and the V and J calls and clone size come from that table. The sample data list roughly 180,000 clones, and over 80% of these were observed just once. Of the sample, 4% to 4.5% falls within the top ten clones.

V lost 6 bases and J lost 2 bases; the stretch between them is 13 bases long. There are 14 amino acids in the CDR3, from cysteine to phenylalanine inclusive. This entry keeps only the CDR3 DNA: 42 bases, framed from base 1. CDR1 SNHLY and CDR2 FYNNEI are derived from the germline V gene. This chain is built from TRBV2 and TRBJ1-1; tentative D gene TRBD1, with 5 bases matching. Sequencing used PBMCs or T cells enriched from blood (not recorded which). The origin of this receptor is a woman between 50 and 59 years old who had recovered from COVID-19. The CDR3 region has the sequence CASSLTTANTEAFF. The DNA sequence is as follows: TGTGCCAGCAGCTTAACGACAGCCAACACTGAAGCTTTCTTT.